This T cell receptor beta chain is from a study of T cells in Graves' hyperthyroidism and ophthalmopathy. The germline gives CDR1 SGHVS, CDR2 FQNEAQ. This CDR3 spans 14 amino acids. Trimming stripped 1 base from V and 5 bases from J, with 11 bases between. This clonotype has at least ten counts. Its antigen is as yet unknown. 10 ml fresh peripheral blood yielded the PBMCs. Amplification of TCR beta CDR3 regions used RNA as the template. A first-round RT-PCR of the TCR CDR3 used the HTBI primer set. TCRdb re-analysed the multiplex PCR reads in MiXCR, keeping a single row per CDR3 protein. The sample contains 200,000 to 250,000 distinct CDR3 sequences, almost 25% of which appear only once. Study-level findings and limits: Most clonotypes expanded in thyroid above 0.001 were likewise present in blood. In validation, the model predicted ophthalmopathy. These predictions came a median approximately 6.5 months before onset.

The sequenced sample consisted of blood. This sequence was found in a middle-aged woman with Graves' ophthalmopathy. The V and J genes are TRBV7-8 and TRBJ2-5; D is perhaps TRBD1 or TRBD2 (5 bases each). For the CDR3, the DNA is TGTGCCAGCAGCTTAGATGGGGGAACGGAGACCCAGTACTTC. This encodes CASSLDGGTETQYF. The whole variable domain, remainder taken from reference TRBV7-8 and TRBJ2-5, is GAGVSQSPRYKVAKRGQDVALRCDPISGHVSLFWYQQALGQGPEFLTYFQNEAQLDKSGLPSDRFFAERPEGSVSTLKIQRTQQEDSAVYLCASSLDGGTETQYFGPGTRLLVL.